The entry that follows covers one T cell receptor beta chain sequence. Antigen: not known. Germline V lookup: CDR1 SNHLY, CDR2 FYNNEI. V was pared by 8 bases and J by 2 bases, with 11 bases between. CDR3 size: 13 residues. These data come from a study of beta chain features in type 1 diabetes. Study results and caveats: Patients' naive, central memory and Treg TCRB repertoires seemed closer to one another than those of healthy donors.

Cells sorted by CD45RO/CCR7/CD25/CD127/CD95/CD27 comprised CD4+ naive, central memory, regulatory and stem cell-like memory cells. Reverse transcribing all isolated RNA meant expressed TCRB transcripts were sequenced. Using immunoSEQ multiplex PCR, the repertoire was profiled, and TCRdb retains in-frame clones only, with some absent. The sample carries fewer than 900,000 clones, roughly a sixth recorded once. The TCR sequence derives from a woman aged 18-29 years in good health. The chain employs TRBV2 and TRBJ2-3; tentatively, D is TRBD1 (6 bases). Specimen: naive CD4+ T cells from blood. For the CDR3, the DNA is TGTGCCAGCGGCGGACAGTTCACAGATACGCAGTATTTT. Its translation is CASGGQFTDTQYF.